Listed here is a single TCR beta chain. Its antigen is undetermined. This sample stems from a study of shared clonotypes between healthy human individuals. This CDR3 has 16 residues. Germline CDR1 reads MNHEY; CDR2 reads SMNVEV (reference sequence). V was pared by 2 bases and J by 1 base, with 5 bases of the junction left unmatched. HIV-negative, healthy adults without recent acute infections or vaccinations were the donors. Assay used: immunoSEQ multiplex PCR; TCRdb lists only in-frame clones, some missing. The sample records over a million clones, roughly 80% being singletons. Study-level results: Specimens sampled were limited to blood, with tissue repertoires likely differing. Compared with memory subsets, naive subsets generally had larger estimated richness. Rarefaction indicated that sorted-subset sequencing remained incomplete although depth was large.

The specimen sequenced was memory CD4+ T cells sorted from blood. The subset: CD45RA-negative fraction. This clonotype originated in a young man in good health. The chain recombines TRBV27 with TRBJ2-7; 10 nucleotides match TRBD2. For the CDR3, the DNA is TGTGCCAGCAGTTTACTCTCTAGCGGGAGTTCCTACGAGCAGTACTTC. The encoded protein is CASSLLSSGSSYEQYF.